Below, 5 T cell receptor beta chains from the same sample are listed, as sequenced in a study of T-cell reconstitution after alpha-beta-depleted transplantation in children. Unique molecular identifiers were used in preparing the TCRbeta library. In TCRdb, the PCR reads were re-called with MiXCR into one record per CDR3 protein. Among 250,000 or so distinct CDR3 sequences, 8.2% were seen once, and the ten largest hold about 6.4%. The sequenced sample was PBMCs, mostly from graft donor cells, obtained 180 days after TCRalphabeta/CD19-depleted stem cell transplant. The receptors here all came from a male patient younger than 18 who had a stem cell transplant for acute lymphoblastic leukemia, so the T cells may come from the graft donor.

This clonotype was detected ten times or more. This chain uses TRBV4-1 with TRBJ2-7, with D tentatively TRBD1 or TRBD2 (5 bases each). The V gene's germline CDR1 is MGHRA and CDR2 YSYEKL. V gave up 1 base and J gave up 2 bases, with 12 bases separating them. CDR3 length: 15 residues. Here the CDR3 DNA reads TGCGCCAGCAGCCAAGGACCGGGGCGCGCCTACGAGCAGTACTTC. As protein: CASSQGPGRAYEQYF.

There are many counts of this clonotype. The V and J genes are TRBV12-3 or TRBV12-4 and TRBJ2-5; 7 positions agree with TRBD2. Unmatched junction bases numbered 2, after V lost 0 bases and J lost 13 bases. The CDR3 sequence is 11 residues long. The DNA for the CDR3 is TGTGCCAGCAGTTTAGCCGGGGGGAGGTACTTC. Its translation: CASSLAGGRYF.

This clonotype was picked up a small number of times. The chain recombines TRBV3-1 with TRBJ2-3; 13 positions match TRBD2. Looked up from germline, CDR1 is LGHDT and CDR2 is YNNKEL (reference sequence). V lost 4 bases, J lost 2 bases, and 6 bases stayed unmatched. CDR3 length equals 17 residues. The CDR3 coding sequence is TGTGCCAGCAGCCGCCAACTAGCGGGGGGGGTCACAGATACGCAGTATTTT. Translation: CASSRQLAGGVTDTQYF.

This clonotype was seen ten or more times. This sequence joins TRBV20-1 and TRBJ1-1; D uncertain. The CDR3 length is 14 residues. Trimming left V 3 bases short and J 0 bases short, with 11 bases between. From germline, CDR1 is DFQATT and CDR2 SNEGSKA (reference sequence). CDR3 DNA: TGCAGTGCTAGGGATGCAGCCGTGAACACTGAAGCTTTCTTT. As protein: CSARDAAVNTEAFF.

This clonotype has a count of ten or more. This chain connects TRBV5-1 to TRBJ1-5; no firm D call. Trimming stripped 1 base from V and 10 bases from J, with 9 bases between. CDR1 and CDR2 (germline): SGHRS, YFSETQ. The CDR3 contains 12 residues. The CDR3 region is CASSLNGYPQHF. The CDR3 DNA sequence: TGCGCCAGCAGCTTGAACGGTTATCCCCAGCATTTT.